The 27 T cell receptor beta chains presented below share a single source sample, sequenced in a study of blood T cell repertoires in COVID-19. Some clones are missing from TCRdb's copy, which holds only in-frame ones; the method was immunoSEQ multiplex PCR. Here the sample spans about 180,000 clones, approximately 85% being singletons. The material sequenced was peripheral blood. These receptors came from a human donor with active or convalescent COVID-19. The donor label of this sample is uncertain.

Only one count was recorded for this clone. CDR3 in amino acids: CATSETGFGYTF. The CDR3 DNA reads TGTGCCACCAGTGAAACAGGTTTCGGCTACACCTTC. This chain uses TRBV24-1 with TRBJ1-2, with D possibly being TRBD1 (5 bases). The CDR3 totals 12 residues. V shed 4 bases and J shed 8 bases, with 10 bases lying between them. The germline V gene has CDR1 KGHDR and CDR2 SFDVKD.

This clone came up a few times. This chain links TRBV7-9 with TRBJ2-2; D is ambiguous. The V and J ends lost 8 bases and 6 bases respectively, with 16 bases between them. The CDR3 runs 14 residues. The germline gives CDR1 SEHNR, CDR2 FQNEAQ (reference sequence). The CDR3 spells CASSALRAAGELFF. The CDR3 DNA sequence: TGTGCCAGCTCCGCCCTACGAGCTGCCGGGGAGCTGTTTTTT.

The J gene is TRBJ2-1, the V gene TRBV11-2; 8 positions agree with TRBD2. Trimming cost V 3 bases and J 3 bases; bases outside gene matches: 4. This CDR3 is 15 amino acids long. Germline-derived CDR1 and CDR2 are SGHAT and FQNNGV. In DNA form, the CDR3 reads TGTGCCAGCAGCTTGCACAGCGGGGGCTACAATGAGCAGTTCTTC. Protein: CASSLHSGGYNEQFF.

The chain couples TRBV5-4 to TRBJ2-2, with 7 bases aligning to TRBD1. CDR3 size: 16 residues. Germline CDR1 is SGHNT and CDR2 is YYREEE (reference sequence). V trimming: 3 bases; J trimming: 3 bases; junction bases outside the gene matches: 8. CDR3 region: CASSSQGLAYTGELFF. CDR3 sequence (DNA): TGTGCCAGCAGCTCACAGGGGTTGGCGTACACCGGGGAGCTGTTTTTT.

The V and J genes are TRBV11-3 and TRBJ2-7; D remains ambiguous. V dropped 5 bases and J dropped 5 bases, with 16 bases sitting between them. Germline V CDR1 and CDR2: SGHNT, YENEEA. There are 14 residues in the CDR3. DNA of the CDR3: TGTGCCAGCAGCATCCGCACGGTTCTCCACGAGCAGTACTTC. As protein: CASSIRTVLHEQYF.

The genes are TRBV6-1 and TRBJ2-5, with TRBD2 identical over 12 bases. Germline CDR1 reads MNHNS; CDR2 reads SASEGT. Germline trimming cut 3 bases from V and 5 bases from J; bases unmatched to any gene: 4. CDR3 length: 15 amino acids. For the CDR3, the DNA is TGTGCCAGCAGTGATTCGCTAGCGGGAGGGGAGACCCAGTACTTC. It yields the protein CASSDSLAGGETQYF.

CDR3 protein: CASSYVSGGAGETQYF. For the CDR3, the DNA is TGTGCCAGCAGTTACGTTAGCGGGGGGGCCGGTGAGACCCAGTACTTC. The chain has TRBV6-2 or TRBV6-3 and TRBJ2-5; 11 bases fit TRBD2. Germline V CDR1 and CDR2: MNHEY, SVGEGT. The CDR3 runs to 16 residues. V shed 2 bases, J shed 5 bases, and the junction held 7 bases outside the gene matches.

V and J are TRBV7-2 and TRBJ2-1; the D gene is possibly TRBD2 (6 bases). The length of the CDR3 is 15 residues. Looked up from germline, CDR1 is SGHTA and CDR2 is FQGNSA. Trimming took 0 bases from V and 4 from J, leaving 10 bases between them. The CDR3 region is CASSLAWGEYNEQFF. For the CDR3, the DNA is TGTGCCAGCAGCTTAGCGTGGGGGGAATACAATGAGCAGTTCTTC.

V gene TRBV12-5 combines with J gene TRBJ2-2, with 11 bases aligning to TRBD2. CDR1 and CDR2 (germline): LGHNT, FRNRAP. Losses at the gene ends were 5 bases for V and 7 bases for J; bases not matched to a gene: 3. CDR3 length: 14 amino acids. The CDR3 DNA reads TGTGCTAGTGGTACCGGACTAGCGGGCGGGGAGCTGTTTTTT. It yields the protein CASGTGLAGGELFF.

The CDR3 nucleotides read TGTGCCAGCAGACCCCCGGACGGGGGCAATCAGCCCCAGCATTTT. This encodes CASRPPDGGNQPQHF. The chain carries TRBV6-5 and TRBJ1-5; D call uncertain. The CDR3 is 15 residues long. The germline V gene has CDR1 MNHEY and CDR2 SVGAGI. Trimming took 6 bases from V and 2 from J, leaving 14 bases between them.

This chain links TRBV4-3 with TRBJ1-2; tentative D call: TRBD1 (5 bases). CDR1 and CDR2 from the germline V gene are LGHNA and YSLEER. CDR3 length equals 17 residues. The V end lost 0 bases, the J end lost 6 bases, and 20 bases lay between the germline ends. CDR3 sequence reads: CASSQDEGAANLNGYTF. CDR3 in DNA: TGCGCCAGCAGCCAAGATGAAGGGGCAGCGAACTTGAATGGCTACACCTTC.

This clone was counted only a few times. This sequence joins TRBV28 and TRBJ2-2, with TRBD2 matching over 8 bases. The junction had 3 bases not matched to a gene; V was cut back by 8 bases and J by 4 bases. CDR1 is MDHEN and CDR2 is SYDVKM in the germline V gene. The length of the CDR3 is 13 residues. The CDR3 protein is CASGGTSTGELFF. CDR3 DNA sequence: TGTGCCAGCGGTGGGACTAGCACCGGGGAGCTGTTTTTT. Based on the CDR3 plus reference TRBV28 and TRBJ2-2, the full variable domain is DVKVTQSSRYLVKRTGEKVFLECVQDMDHENMFWYRQDPGLGLRLIYFSYDVKMKEKGDIPEGYSVSREKKERFSLILESASTNQTSMYLCASGGTSTGELFFGEGSRLTVL.

This clone turned up a few times. This chain uses TRBV11-3 with TRBJ2-7; TRBD1 matches at 10 bases. The germline V gene has CDR1 SGHNT and CDR2 YENEEA. V shed 5 bases and J 2 bases; nucleotides not matched to a gene: 6. The CDR3 runs to 15 residues. CDR3 residues: CASSAGQGGPYEQYF. The CDR3 nucleotides are TGTGCCAGCAGCGCCGGACAGGGGGGGCCCTACGAGCAGTACTTC.

The chain is built from TRBV2 and TRBJ2-3; D perhaps matches TRBD2 (5 bases). V lost 10 bases and J lost 1, with 18 bases in between. Germline CDR1 is SNHLY and CDR2 is FYNNEI. This CDR3 has 15 residues. The CDR3 bases are TGTGCCACCATCCCTGACGGGATAGGCACAGATACGCAGTATTTT. It specifies CATIPDGIGTDTQYF.

The V and J genes are TRBV28 and TRBJ2-5; tentatively, D is TRBD1 (6 bases). CDR3 length: 15 amino acids. Trimming removed 3 bases from V and 5 bases from J, with 16 bases in between. Germline V gene sequence: CDR1 MDHEN, CDR2 SYDVKM. CDR3 bases: TGTGCCAGCAGTTTTGGCAGGGGAATCTGGGAGACCCAGTACTTC. Translating it yields CASSFGRGIWETQYF. The full variable domain, in which reference TRBV28 and TRBJ2-5 provide the parts outside the CDR3, is DVKVTQSSRYLVKRTGEKVFLECVQDMDHENMFWYRQDPGLGLRLIYFSYDVKMKEKGDIPEGYSVSREKKERFSLILESASTNQTSMYLCASSFGRGIWETQYFGPGTRLLVL.

J is TRBJ1-1 and V is TRBV10-3, with no clear D. V shed 0 bases and J shed 1 base, with 9 bases lying between them. This CDR3 has 15 amino acids. Germline CDR1 ENHRY, CDR2 SYGVKD. The CDR3 protein is CAISESPQTNTEAFF. Written as DNA, the CDR3 is TGTGCCATCAGTGAGTCTCCACAGACGAACACTGAAGCTTTCTTT.

V gene TRBV27 combines with J gene TRBJ1-5, with a weak D call TRBD1 (6 bases). The V end lost 8 bases, the J end lost 2 bases, and 16 bases lay between the germline ends. This CDR3 is built from 15 residues. Germline V gives CDR1 MNHEY, CDR2 SMNVEV (reference sequence). In DNA form, the CDR3 reads TGTGCCAGCGCCCTTTTTGGGGGCCGCAATCAGCCCCAGCATTTT. This gives the protein CASALFGGRNQPQHF.

The chain combines TRBV2 with TRBJ1-5; D is possibly TRBD1 (6 bases). V lost 2 bases and J 5 bases, leaving 10 bases between the germline ends. CDR3 length: 14 amino acids. CDR1 is SNHLY and CDR2 is FYNNEI in the germline V gene. This CDR3 reads CASSERTVYQPQHF. The CDR3 nucleotides read TGTGCCAGCAGTGAACGGACAGTCTATCAGCCCCAGCATTTT. The whole variable domain, remainder taken from reference TRBV2 and TRBJ1-5, is EPEVTQTPSHQVTQMGQEVILRCVPISNHLYFYWYRQILGQKVEFLVSFYNNEISEKSEIFDDQFSVERPDGSNFTLKIRSTKLEDSAMYFCASSERTVYQPQHFGDGTRLSIL.

J is TRBJ1-2 and V is TRBV7-2; TRBD1 aligns across 7 bases. With 3 bases clipped from V and 6 bases from J, the junction kept 4 bases outside the gene matches. Germline assignment: CDR1 SGHTA and CDR2 FQGNSA. The CDR3 is made up of 13 amino acids. CDR3 sequence reads: CASSFKGANGYTF. CDR3 sequence (DNA): TGTGCCAGCAGCTTCAAGGGGGCCAATGGCTACACCTTC.

The chain has TRBV24-1 and TRBJ2-2, with 8 bases that match TRBD1. The ends lost 7 bases at V and 5 bases at J; junction bases unmatched: 11. The CDR3 contains 16 residues. Germline V gene sequence: CDR1 KGHDR, CDR2 SFDVKD. The CDR3 region has the DNA TGTGCCACCAGCGGCGGAGCTACAGGGGGAACCGGGGAGCTGTTTTTT. Amino acid sequence: CATSGGATGGTGELFF.

V usage is TRBV28 and J usage is TRBJ2-7; the match to TRBD2 covers 10 bases. The CDR3 spans 16 residues. CDR1 is MDHEN and CDR2 is SYDVKM in the germline V gene. Germline trimming cut 10 bases from V and 1 base from J; bases unmatched to any gene: 13. DNA for the CDR3: TGTGCCACCACGGAGATAGCGGGGGGACAATCCTACGAGCAGTACTTC. It codes for CATTEIAGGQSYEQYF.

The V and J genes are TRBV6-6 and TRBJ2-3; 11 bases match TRBD2. The CDR3 contains 15 residues. CDR1 and CDR2 (germline): MNHNY, SVGAGI (reference sequence). V dropped 11 bases and J dropped 5; count of bases not matched to a gene: 12. The CDR3 region is CASGDSGGVRDTQYF. CDR3 nucleotide sequence: TGTGCCTCAGGGGATAGCGGGGGGGTCAGAGATACGCAGTATTTT.

This chain links TRBV6-5 with TRBJ2-2; TRBD1 is a possible D gene (6 bases). Per germline, CDR1 MNHEY and CDR2 SVGAGI. The ends were cut back, 6 bases at V and 5 bases at J, with 16 bases in the middle. The CDR3 consists of 15 residues. CDR3 in DNA: TGTGCCAGCAGCTCTCTGGACAGATGGACCGGGGAGCTGTTTTTT. Residues: CASSSLDRWTGELFF.

This clone has just a few counts. The chain uses TRBV6-5 and TRBJ2-7; 7 bases are a match to TRBD1. This CDR3 is 15 amino acids long. Looked up from germline, CDR1 is MNHEY and CDR2 is SVGAGI. V was clipped by 0 bases and J by 0 bases; unmatched bases: 2. Here the CDR3 reads CASSYSGGVSYEQYF. The CDR3 coding sequence is TGTGCCAGCAGTTACTCAGGGGGCGTCTCCTACGAGCAGTACTTC.

The V gene is TRBV28, the J gene TRBJ1-6; TRBD1 aligns across 9 bases. V shed 6 bases and J 11 bases; nucleotides not matched to a gene: 14. Germline V gene sequence: CDR1 MDHEN, CDR2 SYDVKM. The length of the CDR3 is 16 residues. CDR3 coding DNA: TGTGCCAGCAGCCCTGGGGACAGGGTTCTCTCTGCACCCCTCCACTTT. As protein: CASSPGDRVLSAPLHF.

CDR3 coding DNA: TGTGCCAGCAGCCAAGACGCGAACTCCGGGACAGGGATTTACGAGCAGTACTTC. Its protein is CASSQDANSGTGIYEQYF. This chain links TRBV4-2 with TRBJ2-7; 9 nucleotides agree with TRBD1. Germline V gene lookup returns CDR1 LGHNA and CDR2 YNFKEQ. V trimming: 0 bases; J trimming: 4 bases; junction bases outside the gene matches: 13. This CDR3 is built from 18 residues.

The chain couples TRBV5-1 to TRBJ2-3, with 10 bases that match TRBD2. Looked up from germline, CDR1 is SGHRS and CDR2 is YFSETQ. This CDR3 has 14 residues. The V and J ends lost 7 bases and 3 bases, in that order; junction bases with no gene match: 5. CDR3 DNA: TGCGCCAGCGCAGCGGGAGGGCCGACAGATACGCAGTATTTT. Translated, it gives CASAAGGPTDTQYF. Combining the CDR3 with reference TRBV5-1 and TRBJ2-3 gives the whole variable domain KAGVTQTPRYLIKTRGQQVTLSCSPISGHRSVSWYQQTPGQGLQFLFEYFSETQRNKGNFPGRFSGRQFSNSRSEMNVSTLELGDSALYLCASAAGGPTDTQYFGPGTRLTVL.